This entry describes one T cell receptor beta chain. Axillary draining lymph nodes of breast cancer patients supplied the node samples. The record originates from a study of breast tumors, draining lymph nodes, adjacent tissues. In TCRdb, the multiplex PCR reads were re-called with MiXCR into one record per CDR3 protein. Here the sample spans over 130,000 distinct CDR3 sequences, 30% to 35% being singletons. Trimming at V came to 11 bases and at J to 2 bases, leaving 15 bases not matched to a gene. Germline loops: CDR1 SGHVS, CDR2 FQNEAQ. The CDR3 has 17 residues. The chain uses TRBV7-8 and TRBJ2-5; 12 bases are shared with TRBD2. Sequencing was done on a sample of axillary lymph node tissue. The TCR comes from a female donor with breast cancer. Some clones in this sample may be carry-over from other donors' samples. CDR3 sequence reads: CAVGRKTSGGIQETQYF. As DNA, the CDR3 is TGTGCCGTCGGAAGAAAGACTAGCGGGGGAATTCAAGAGACCCAGTACTTC. The full variable domain, its missing parts supplied by reference TRBV7-8 and TRBJ2-5, is GAGVSQSPRYKVAKRGQDVALRCDPISGHVSLFWYQQALGQGPEFLTYFQNEAQLDKSGLPSDRFFAERPEGSVSTLKIQRTQQEDSAVYLCAVGRKTSGGIQETQYFGPGTRLLVL.